The 13 T cell receptor beta chains listed next were all sequenced from one sample in a study of molecular identifiers for immune sequencing clone quantification. TCRdb independently ran MiXCR on the PCR reads; one entry per CDR3 protein. Here the sample spans about 330,000 distinct CDR3 sequences, roughly a quarter being singletons. Specimen: naive CD8+ T cells from blood, with Jurkat cell RNA spiked in. Noted subset: FACS-sorted CD8+CD4-CCR7+CD45RA+ naive T cells. The receptors derive from a human donor in good health. Some libraries in this study had Jurkat cell RNA spiked in.

J is TRBJ1-1 and V is TRBV6-5; TRBD1 agrees at 7 bases. Germline trimming cut 5 bases from V and 7 bases from J; bases unmatched to any gene: 19. CDR1 and CDR2 (germline): MNHEY, SVGAGI. CDR3 length: 17 residues. The CDR3, as DNA: TGTGCCAGCAGTGACCAACCCTCGCAGGGGGTAGGGAATGAAGCTTTCTTT. Encoded protein: CASSDQPSQGVGNEAFF.

This clonotype appeared once. A much larger clone differs from this one at a single base, so this may be a read error. The V call is TRBV20-1, the J call TRBJ2-7, with D perhaps given as TRBD1 or TRBD2 (5 bases each). Trimming shortened V by 5 bases and J by 4 bases, and 15 bases separated the two germline ends. The CDR3 contains 13 residues. Germline assignment: CDR1 DFQATT and CDR2 SNEGSKA (reference sequence). CDR3 in amino acids: CSAQPGAEYEQYF. CDR3 bases: TGCAGTGCTCAGCCCGGGGCAGAATACGAGCAGTACTTC.

Comments on this clonotype: A much larger clone sits a single nucleotide away, making a read error possible. The gene calls are TRBV20-1 and TRBJ2-7; D remains ambiguous. Germline CDR1 reads DFQATT; CDR2 reads SNEGSKA (reference sequence). The CDR3 spans 11 residues. The CDR3, as DNA: TGCAGTGCTAAATTGGTCGGCGAGCAGTGCTTC. Its protein product is CSAKLVGEQCF.

This clonotype was observed at least ten times. The chain carries TRBV12-3 or TRBV12-4 and TRBJ2-7; D remains unclear. This CDR3 comprises 16 residues. V lost 5 bases and J lost 5, with 22 bases in between. CDR3: CASSPTPRPSVDEQYF. CDR3 bases: TGTGCCAGCAGTCCTACACCCCGCCCGTCAGTTGACGAGCAGTACTTC.

This clonotype was seen a few times. The V gene is TRBV6-2 or TRBV6-3, the J gene TRBJ1-5; no clear D gene. This CDR3 spans 14 amino acids. The V gene's germline CDR1 is MNHEY and CDR2 SVGEGT. V lost 8 bases and J lost 0, with 11 bases in between. The CDR3 coding sequence is TGTGCCAGCGAGACAAGGGTTAGCAATCAGCCCCAGCATTTT. Translating it yields CASETRVSNQPQHF.

This clonotype was counted between two and nine times. The CDR3 loop reads CSALTPMSSYEQYF. The CDR3 bases are TGCAGTGCCCTAACCCCTATGAGCTCCTACGAGCAGTACTTC. This rearrangement joins TRBV20-1 to TRBJ2-7; D ambiguous. Germline V gene sequence: CDR1 DFQATT, CDR2 SNEGSKA (reference sequence). The CDR3 loop spans 14 amino acids. V was pared by 6 bases and J by 0 bases, with 15 bases between.

About this clonotype: It may be a read error: a sequence one base away is much more abundant. The V and J genes are TRBV12-3 or TRBV12-4 and TRBJ1-5; D remains ambiguous. The CDR3 covers 13 residues. CDR3 region: CASSLNGNLPQHF. DNA of the CDR3: TGTGCCAGCAGTTTAAACGGGAATCTGCCCCAGCATTTT.

This clonotype has just a few counts. The chain uses TRBV12-3 or TRBV12-4 and TRBJ1-3; D gene unclear. The CDR3 extends over 14 amino acids. The V end was cut by 6 bases, the J end by 3 bases, with 12 bases between. The CDR3 reads CASSLNDLGNTIYF. In DNA form, the CDR3 reads TGTGCCAGCAGCCTTAACGACCTTGGAAACACCATATATTTT.

At least ten counts were recorded for this clonotype. This sequence joins TRBV3-1 and TRBJ2-3, with D perhaps TRBD2 (6 bases). Germline V gives CDR1 LGHDT, CDR2 YNNKEL (reference sequence). V was cut by 6 bases and J by 7 bases, with 14 bases left in between. The CDR3 consists of 13 residues. CDR3 residues: CASRGGVTHTQYF. CDR3 DNA: TGTGCCAGCAGGGGAGGAGTGACGCATACGCAGTATTTT.

Ten or more counts support this clonotype. V is TRBV29-1 and J is TRBJ1-2; D ambiguous. The CDR3 consists of 12 residues. Germline V CDR1 and CDR2: SQVTM, ANQGSEA. Trimming took off 3 bases at V and 3 bases at J, with 8 bases between the two ends. CDR3 in DNA: TGCAGCGTTGAGGGAGAAGACTATGGCTACACCTTC. Its translation is CSVEGEDYGYTF.

Concerning this clonotype: A much bigger clone sits one base away, suggesting this may be a read error. This sequence joins TRBV5-6 and TRBJ2-7, with D possibly TRBD2 on 5 matching bases. The CDR3 covers 12 residues. Germline CDR1 and CDR2: SGHDT and YYEEEE. V was pared by 5 bases and J by 3 bases, with 9 bases between. The CDR3 region has the DNA TGTGCCAGCAGATTCGGGGTCTACGAGCAGTACTTC. This encodes CASRFGVYEQYF.

V is TRBV10-2 and J is TRBJ1-4, with D possibly matching TRBD1 (6 bases). CDR3 size: 17 residues. CDR1 is WSHSY, CDR2 SAAADI, per germline. V shed 4 bases and J shed 0 bases, with 15 bases lying between them. CDR3 sequence: CASSGTGFWATNEKLFF. Here the CDR3 DNA reads TGCGCCAGCAGTGGTACAGGGTTCTGGGCAACTAATGAAAAACTGTTTTTT.

The chain joins TRBV10-3 to TRBJ2-7, with 14 bases matching TRBD2. The CDR3 has 19 residues. The trim removed 2 bases at V and 9 bases at J, leaving 18 bases unmatched. Per the germline V gene, CDR1 is ENHRY and CDR2 is SYGVKD. CDR3 residues: CAISERTSGRCPWCQAQYF. The CDR3 DNA follows: TGTGCCATCAGTGAGAGGACTAGCGGGAGGTGCCCGTGGTGTCAGGCGCAGTACTTC.